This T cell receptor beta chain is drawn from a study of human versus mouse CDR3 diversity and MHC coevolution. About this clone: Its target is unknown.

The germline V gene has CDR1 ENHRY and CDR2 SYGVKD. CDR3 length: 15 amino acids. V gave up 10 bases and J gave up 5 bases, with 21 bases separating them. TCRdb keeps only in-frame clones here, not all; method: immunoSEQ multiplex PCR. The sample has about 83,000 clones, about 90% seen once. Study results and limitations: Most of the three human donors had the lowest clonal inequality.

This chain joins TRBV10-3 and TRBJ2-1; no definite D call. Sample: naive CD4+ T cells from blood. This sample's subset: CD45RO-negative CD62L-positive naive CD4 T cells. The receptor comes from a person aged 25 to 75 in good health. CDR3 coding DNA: TGTGCCACCCAGATTACAGAAATAACCAACAATGAGCAGTTCTTC. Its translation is CATQITEITNNEQFF.